Each of the 2 T cell receptor beta chains below was sequenced from the same sample in a study of cytomegalovirus exposure and HLA in healthy donors. PCR involved 60 Vbeta and 13 Jbeta primers. Assay: immunoSEQ multiplex PCR; the TCRdb copy retains only in-frame clones and omits some. In the table there are tens of thousands of clones, over 70% of which are singletons. Input material: PBMCs. These receptors originate from a man aged 65 to 85 in good health and CMV-seronegative.

The V call is TRBV11-3, the J call TRBJ2-3, with 7 bases aligning to TRBD2. The CDR3 totals 14 residues. J was trimmed by 0 bases and V by 3 bases; bases with no gene match: 0. Germline assignment: CDR1 SGHNT and CDR2 YENEEA. CDR3 sequence: CASSFSGSTDTQYF. The CDR3 DNA reads TGTGCCAGCAGCTTTAGCGGGAGCACAGATACGCAGTATTTT.

This chain joins TRBV6-5 and TRBJ2-2; the D gene is possibly TRBD2 (5 bases). With 4 bases removed from V and 2 bases from J, the gap between germline ends came to 11 bases. Looked up from germline, CDR1 is MNHEY and CDR2 is SVGAGI. This CDR3 spans 15 amino acids. The CDR3 loop reads CASSSGITNTGELFF. Here the CDR3 DNA reads TGTGCCAGCAGTTCCGGGATCACCAACACCGGGGAGCTGTTTTTT.